The 9 T cell receptor beta chains in this list originate from one sample, sequenced in a study of blood T cell repertoires in COVID-19. Produced via immunoSEQ multiplex PCR; TCRdb's table is partial and in-frame only. The sample yields approximately 100,000 clones, 80% to 90% seen once. The sequencing sample was made of peripheral blood. The receptors stem from a woman of 80 years or more with acute or convalescent COVID-19.

With regard to this clone: One end of the junction does not line up with germline, which may come from a read error. This sequence joins TRBV7-2 and TRBJ1-5; no definite D call. The CDR3 extends over 15 amino acids. Germline CDR1 reads SGHTA; CDR2 reads FQGNSA. CDR3 in DNA: TGTGCCAGCAGCTTAGTTGTTGGGAGCAGTCAGCCCCAGCATTTT. This sequence encodes CASSLVVGSSQPQHF.

The chain joins TRBV11-2 to TRBJ1-2; D is perhaps TRBD1 (6 bases). The CDR3 loop spans 16 amino acids. Germline assignment: CDR1 SGHAT and CDR2 FQNNGV. V was clipped by 5 bases and J by 6 bases, with 22 bases between them. As DNA, the CDR3 is TGTGCCAGCAGCCTATCGAACGGGGGGGCAGCGGATGGCTACACCTTC. This encodes CASSLSNGGAADGYTF.

The rearrangement links TRBV4-1 to TRBJ2-7, with TRBD2 matching 8 bases. The V segment lost 6 bases and the J segment 5 bases; nucleotides outside the gene matches: 9. In germline, CDR1 is MGHRA, CDR2 YSYEKL. The CDR3 extends over 14 amino acids. The CDR3 region is CASSLRAGGNEQYF. The DNA for the CDR3 is TGCGCCAGCAGTCTCAGGGCGGGGGGCAACGAGCAGTACTTC.

The chain carries TRBV6-5 and TRBJ1-6; D perhaps matches TRBD1 (5 bases). Germline values: CDR1 MNHEY, CDR2 SVGAGI. There are 14 residues in the CDR3. V dropped 11 bases and J dropped 10 bases, with 21 bases sitting between them. The CDR3 nucleotides are TGTGCCGGCGGGGGGGACTTCCGGAGGTCACCCCTCCACTTT. It codes for CAGGGDFRRSPLHF.

The chain is built from TRBV28 and TRBJ1-2, with 7 bases identical to TRBD1. This CDR3 spans 12 amino acids. With 5 bases clipped from V and 4 bases from J, the junction kept 1 base outside the gene matches. Germline lookup yields CDR1 MDHEN and CDR2 SYDVKM. CDR3 residues: CASSRQGYGYTF. CDR3 in DNA: TGTGCCAGCAGTCGACAGGGCTATGGCTACACCTTC.

The gene calls are TRBV11-2 and TRBJ2-3, with TRBD1 identical over 9 bases. V gave up 0 bases and J gave up 6 bases; unmatched junction bases: 7. The CDR3 length is 16 residues. Germline loops: CDR1 SGHAT, CDR2 FQNNGV. The CDR3 region is CASSLDLQGAMDTQYF. CDR3 DNA sequence: TGTGCCAGCAGCTTAGATCTACAGGGGGCCATGGATACGCAGTATTTT.

This clone has a handful of counts. V usage is TRBV7-9 and J usage is TRBJ2-2; 8 positions match TRBD1. The germline V gene encodes CDR1 SEHNR and CDR2 FQNEAQ (reference sequence). V was pared by 4 bases and J by 6 bases, with 10 bases of the junction left unmatched. The CDR3 has 16 amino acids. The CDR3 region is CASSSRQGRASGELFF. CDR3 in DNA: TGTGCCAGCAGCTCCAGACAGGGGCGGGCGTCCGGGGAGCTGTTTTTT.

This clone was observed a handful of times. The V gene is TRBV2, the J gene TRBJ1-5; D is uncertain. This CDR3 spans 13 amino acids. Between the trimmed V and J ends, which lost 3 bases and 11 bases, there was a span of 14 bases. Germline V CDR1 and CDR2: SNHLY, FYNNEI. The chain's CDR3 is CASSEARLRSQHF. The CDR3 DNA follows: TGTGCCAGCAGTGAGGCCAGACTGAGGTCCCAGCATTTT.

The chain employs TRBV12-3 or TRBV12-4 and TRBJ1-1; D call uncertain. The CDR3 has 13 amino acids. V was clipped by 3 bases and J by 5 bases, with 10 bases between them. Written as DNA, the CDR3 is TGTGCCAGCAGTTTTGGTTACGGGACTGAAGCTTTCTTT. Protein product: CASSFGYGTEAFF.